The clone carrying this T cell receptor beta chain was detected only a few times. Original analysis: The assay estimated nucleated cells by amplifying reference gene primers. Some clones are missing from TCRdb's copy, which holds only in-frame ones; the method was immunoSEQ multiplex PCR. Clone size and the V and J calls come from that table; the DNA yielded D and trimming. The sample consists of tens of thousands of clones, about 90% of them appearing once. Germline loops: CDR1 MNHEY, CDR2 SVGAGI. V was pared by 4 bases and J by 10 bases, with 10 bases between. The CDR3 runs to 11 residues. The data belong to a study of blood T cell repertoires in COVID-19. Study at large: The United States, Italy and Spain were the sources of the acute and convalescent COVID-19 samples.

The rearrangement links TRBV6-5 to TRBJ1-1; no clear D gene. Sequenced sample: peripheral blood. This TCR was sampled from a woman aged 80 or over in a cohort sampled during active or convalescent COVID-19. CDR3 in DNA: TGTGCCAGCAGTTTAACATACCGAGCTTTCTTT. This gives the protein CASSLTYRAFF.